A single sample gave rise to the 10 T cell receptor beta chains below, sequenced in a study of blood T cell repertoires in COVID-19. Repertoires were generated with immunoSEQ multiplex PCR, while TCRdb's copy carries only in-frame clones and drops some. Of under 50,000 clones in the sample, over 85% were seen once. Sequencing input: peripheral blood. The source is a man aged 65 to 85 with active COVID-19.

The genes are TRBV5-1 and TRBJ2-7, with a weak D call TRBD2 (6 bases). Per germline, CDR1 SGHRS and CDR2 YFSETQ. Trimming pared 4 bases from V and 0 bases from J, leaving 14 bases between. The CDR3 is 15 residues long. CDR3 DNA: TGCGCCAGCAGCCCGACGACGGGGGTCTCCTACGAGCAGTACTTC. The encoded protein is CASSPTTGVSYEQYF.

The V and J genes are TRBV7-2 and TRBJ2-5; D is perhaps TRBD1 (6 bases). V lost 3 bases and J 4 bases, leaving 12 bases between the germline ends. The germline V gene has CDR1 SGHTA and CDR2 FQGNSA. CDR3 length: 14 residues. The CDR3 DNA sequence: TGTGCCAGCAGCTTGTCAGGGGTAGGAGAGACCCAGTACTTC. Its protein is CASSLSGVGETQYF.

V and J are TRBV18 and TRBJ2-7; 8 bases fit TRBD1. This CDR3 region has 14 residues. Germline V gene sequence: CDR1 KGHSH, CDR2 LQKENI. The ends lost 4 bases at V and 7 bases at J; junction bases unmatched: 9. DNA for the CDR3: TGTGCCAGCTCACAACGACAGGGGCCCTTGGAGCAGTACTTC. This translates into CASSQRQGPLEQYF. Combining the CDR3 with reference TRBV18 and TRBJ2-7 gives the whole variable domain NAGVMQNPRHLVRRRGQEARLRCSPMKGHSHVYWYRQLPEEGLKFMVYLQKENIIDESGMPKERFSAEFPKEGPSILRIQQVVRGDSAAYFCASSQRQGPLEQYFGPGTRLTVT.

The chain joins TRBV19 to TRBJ2-7, with TRBD1 as a possible D gene (5 bases). The CDR3 has 13 amino acids. Germline V lookup: CDR1 LNHDA, CDR2 SQIVND (reference sequence). V shed 3 bases and J shed 2 bases, with 8 bases lying between them. The CDR3 here is CASSMQDTYEQYF. The DNA for the CDR3 is TGTGCCAGTAGTATGCAGGACACCTACGAGCAGTACTTC. Variable domain in full (rest from reference TRBV19 and TRBJ2-7): DGGITQSPKYLFRKEGQNVTLSCEQNLNHDAMYWYRQDPGQGLRLIYYSQIVNDFQKGDIAEGYSVSREKKESFPLTVTSAQKNPTAFYLCASSMQDTYEQYFGPGTRLTVT.

The rearrangement uses TRBV28 and TRBJ1-2, with 7 bases fitting TRBD1. Germline assignment: CDR1 MDHEN and CDR2 SYDVKM. The V and J ends lost 5 bases and 6 bases, in that order; junction bases with no gene match: 9. CDR3 size: 14 residues. In DNA form, the CDR3 reads TGTGCCAGCAGTCCGGCGGGACAGAGAGATGGCTACACCTTC. Protein product: CASSPAGQRDGYTF.

The chain couples TRBV5-1 to TRBJ1-4; no reliable D call. CDR1 and CDR2 from the germline V gene are SGHRS and YFSETQ. V lost 6 bases and J 4 bases, leaving 13 bases between the germline ends. The CDR3 has 14 amino acids. This chain's CDR3 is CASTSFRGNEKLFF. DNA of the CDR3: TGCGCCAGCACCTCCTTCCGAGGTAATGAAAAACTGTTTTTT.

J is TRBJ2-7 and V is TRBV5-1; D ambiguous. Trimming removed 1 base from V and 1 base from J, with 12 bases in between. Germline CDR1 and CDR2: SGHRS and YFSETQ. This CDR3 is built from 15 residues. The CDR3 sequence: CASSLFPTPSYEQYF. The DNA for the CDR3 is TGCGCCAGCAGCTTGTTCCCTACTCCATCCTACGAGCAGTACTTC.

The rearrangement joins TRBV4-3 to TRBJ1-1; TRBD1 matches 8 bases. Germline CDR1 is LGHNA and CDR2 is YSLEER. V lost 0 bases, J lost 9 bases, and 9 bases stayed unmatched. The CDR3 consists of 15 residues. The CDR3 protein is CASSQDEAGTGKAFF. The CDR3 DNA reads TGCGCCAGCAGCCAAGATGAGGCCGGGACAGGAAAAGCTTTCTTT.

This chain links TRBV7-2 with TRBJ2-7, with D perhaps matching TRBD1 (5 bases). Germline V CDR1 and CDR2: SGHTA, FQGNSA. V lost 4 bases, J lost 5 bases, and 12 bases lay in between. The CDR3 length is 13 residues. The CDR3 DNA is TGTGCCAGCAGCTGGGGCAATCTGAACGAGCAGTACTTC. Residues: CASSWGNLNEQYF.

The V call is TRBV19, the J call TRBJ2-1; weak D call: TRBD2 (6 bases). Deletions cut 5 bases from V and 1 base from J, with 9 bases between. CDR3 length equals 14 residues. The germline V gene has CDR1 LNHDA and CDR2 SQIVND (reference sequence). CDR3 coding DNA: TGTGCCAGTAGTTTGGGAGGTTCCTACAATGAGCAGTTCTTC. Translation: CASSLGGSYNEQFF.